The rows below give T cell receptor beta chains drawn from one sample of a study of cytomegalovirus exposure and HLA in healthy donors. TCRdb keeps only in-frame clones here, not all; method: immunoSEQ multiplex PCR. Of 110,000 or so clones in the sample, less than 85% were seen once. The sample comprised PBMCs. Receptors originate from a man between 45 and 60 years old in good health and CMV-seropositive. Each CDR3 is given with its conserved first and last residue. Fields, in order: J gene, clone size, V gene, D gene, CDR3 length, CDR3 protein, CDR3 DNA. D genes are given only for firm matches. Size tells how often a clone was seen (once, few, many) or the class of an expanded clone, and some rows leave it out.

>TRBJ2-1|-|TRBV25-1|TRBD2|15
CASSGGLAGGNEQFF
TGTGCCAGCAGTGGCGGACTAGCGGGAGGCAATGAGCAGTTCTTC
>TRBJ1-1|-|TRBV9|TRBD1|15
CASSDISRGDTEAFF
TGTGCCAGCAGCGACATCTCCAGGGGGGACACTGAAGCTTTCTTT
>TRBJ2-5|-|TRBV7-2|-|13
CASLQDRGETQYF
TGTGCCAGCCTCCAGGATCGCGGGGAGACCCAGTACTTC
>TRBJ2-1|-|TRBV7-9|-|15
CASSSIELPYNEQFF
TGTGCCAGCAGCTCCATTGAGCTGCCCTACAATGAGCAGTTCTTC
>TRBJ2-1|once|TRBV7-9|-|12
CASSSLNNEQFF
TGTGCCAGCAGCTCCTTAAACAATGAGCAGTTCTTC
>TRBJ2-1|-|TRBV9|TRBD1|16
CASSEHSGTGVYEQFF
TGTGCCAGCAGCGAACACTCCGGGACAGGGGTCTATGAGCAGTTCTTC
>TRBJ1-2|-|TRBV2|TRBD1|15
CASSDLSQGAGGYTF
TGTGCCAGCAGTGACCTCTCACAGGGGGCGGGTGGCTACACCTTC
>TRBJ1-2|-|TRBV5-5|-|15
CASSLSFGENYGYTF
TGTGCCAGCAGCTTGAGTTTCGGGGAGAACTATGGCTACACCTTC
>TRBJ1-2|-|TRBV19|TRBD1|15
CASSIGTGDNYGYTF
TGTGCCAGTAGTATAGGGACAGGGGATAACTATGGCTACACCTTC
>TRBJ2-1|-|TRBV6-5|TRBD2|15
CASSSPAGGPNEQFF
TGTGCCAGCAGTTCCCCTGCGGGAGGGCCAAATGAGCAGTTCTTC
>TRBJ2-5|-|TRBV5-1|TRBD2|15
CASGERGPLQETQYF
TGCGCCAGTGGTGAGCGGGGGCCCCTCCAAGAGACCCAGTACTTC
>TRBJ2-7|-|TRBV27|TRBD1|14
CASSLGQGSYEQYF
TGTGCCAGCAGTCTTGGACAGGGTAGCTACGAGCAGTACTTC
>TRBJ2-7|-|TRBV18|TRBD2|15
CASSPPGRGSYEQYF
TGTGCCAGCTCACCACCGGGGAGGGGCTCCTACGAGCAGTACTTC
>TRBJ2-4|-|TRBV14|TRBD2|15
CASSQGLAGGTIQYF
TGTGCCAGCAGCCAAGGCCTAGCGGGAGGCACCATTCAGTACTTC
>TRBJ1-2|-|TRBV13|TRBD1|16
CASSPPRQGSWDGYTF
TGTGCCAGCAGCCCCCCCCGACAGGGGAGTTGGGATGGCTACACCTTC
>TRBJ2-7|-|TRBV13|-|15
CASSLGAGFGRGQYF
TGTGCCAGCAGCTTAGGGGCAGGGTTCGGAAGGGGTCAGTACTTC